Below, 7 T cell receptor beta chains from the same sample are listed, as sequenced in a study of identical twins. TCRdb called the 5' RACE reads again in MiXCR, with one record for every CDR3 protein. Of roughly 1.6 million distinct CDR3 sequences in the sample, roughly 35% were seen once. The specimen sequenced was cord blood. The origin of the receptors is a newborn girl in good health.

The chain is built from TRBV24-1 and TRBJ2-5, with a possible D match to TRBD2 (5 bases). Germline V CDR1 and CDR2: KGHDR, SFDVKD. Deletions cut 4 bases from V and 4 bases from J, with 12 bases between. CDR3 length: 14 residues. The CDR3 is CATSETNGRETQYF. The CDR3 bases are TGTGCCACCAGTGAGACTAACGGTAGAGAGACCCAGTACTTC.

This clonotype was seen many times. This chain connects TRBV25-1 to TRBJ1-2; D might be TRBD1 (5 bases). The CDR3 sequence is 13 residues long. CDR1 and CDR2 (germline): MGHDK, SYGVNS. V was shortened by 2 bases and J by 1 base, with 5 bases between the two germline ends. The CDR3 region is CASSEGHNYGYTF. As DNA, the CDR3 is TGTGCCAGCAGTGAAGGACATAACTATGGCTACACCTTC.

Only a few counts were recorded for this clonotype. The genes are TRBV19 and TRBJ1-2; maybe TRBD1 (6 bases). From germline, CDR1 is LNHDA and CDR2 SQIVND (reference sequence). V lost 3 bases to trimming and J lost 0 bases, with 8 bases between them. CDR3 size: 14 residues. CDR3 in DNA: TGTGCCAGTAGTATGTGGACAGCTAACTATGGCTACACCTTC. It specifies CASSMWTANYGYTF.

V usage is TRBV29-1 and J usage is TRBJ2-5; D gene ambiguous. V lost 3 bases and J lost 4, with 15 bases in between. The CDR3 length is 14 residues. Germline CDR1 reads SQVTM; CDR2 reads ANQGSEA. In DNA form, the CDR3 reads TGCAGCGTTGAGCTAGTTTACCCTGTAGAGACCCAGTACTTC. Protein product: CSVELVYPVETQYF.

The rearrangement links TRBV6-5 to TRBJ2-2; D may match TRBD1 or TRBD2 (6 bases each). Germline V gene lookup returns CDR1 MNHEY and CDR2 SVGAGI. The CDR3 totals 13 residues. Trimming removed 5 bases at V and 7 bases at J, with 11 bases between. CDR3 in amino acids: CASSPGGGGELFF. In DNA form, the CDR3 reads TGTGCCAGCAGTCCCGGAGGGGGCGGGGAGCTGTTTTTT.

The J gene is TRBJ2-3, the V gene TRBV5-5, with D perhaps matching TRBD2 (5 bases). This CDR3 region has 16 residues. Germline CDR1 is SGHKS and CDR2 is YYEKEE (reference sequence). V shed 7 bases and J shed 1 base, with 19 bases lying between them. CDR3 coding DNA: TGTGCCAGCGTATTAGCGCCCACTCCGGGCACAGATACGCAGTATTTT. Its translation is CASVLAPTPGTDTQYF. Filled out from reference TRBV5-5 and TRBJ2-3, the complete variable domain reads DAGVTQSPTHLIKTRGQQVTLRCSPISGHKSVSWYQQVLGQGPQFIFQYYEKEERGRGNFPDRFSARQFPNYSSELNVNALLLGDSALYLCASVLAPTPGTDTQYFGPGTRLTVL.

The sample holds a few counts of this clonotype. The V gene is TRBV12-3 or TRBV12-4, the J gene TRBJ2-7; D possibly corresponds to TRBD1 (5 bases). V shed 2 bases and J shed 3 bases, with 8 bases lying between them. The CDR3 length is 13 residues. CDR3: CASSLNRFYEQYF. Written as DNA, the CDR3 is TGTGCCAGCAGTTTAAACAGGTTCTACGAGCAGTACTTC.